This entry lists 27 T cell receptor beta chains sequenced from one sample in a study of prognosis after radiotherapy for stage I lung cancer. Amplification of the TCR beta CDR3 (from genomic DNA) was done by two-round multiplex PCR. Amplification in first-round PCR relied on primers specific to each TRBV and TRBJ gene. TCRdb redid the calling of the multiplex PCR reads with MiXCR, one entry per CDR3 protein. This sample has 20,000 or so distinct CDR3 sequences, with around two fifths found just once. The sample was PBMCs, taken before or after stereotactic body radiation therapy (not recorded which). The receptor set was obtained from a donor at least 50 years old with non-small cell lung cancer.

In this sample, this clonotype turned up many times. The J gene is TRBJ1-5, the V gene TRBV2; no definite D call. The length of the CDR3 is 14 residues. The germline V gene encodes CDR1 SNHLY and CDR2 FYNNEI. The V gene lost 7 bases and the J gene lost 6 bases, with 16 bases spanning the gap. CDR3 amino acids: CASKAADIGQPQHF. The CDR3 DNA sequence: TGTGCCAGCAAAGCGGCCGACATCGGTCAGCCCCAGCATTTT.

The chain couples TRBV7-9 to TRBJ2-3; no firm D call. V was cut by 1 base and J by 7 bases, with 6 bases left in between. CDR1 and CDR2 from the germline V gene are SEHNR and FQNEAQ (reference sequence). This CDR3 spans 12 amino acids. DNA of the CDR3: TGTGCCAGCAGCTTAGAGGCAAATACGCAGTATTTT. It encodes CASSLEANTQYF.

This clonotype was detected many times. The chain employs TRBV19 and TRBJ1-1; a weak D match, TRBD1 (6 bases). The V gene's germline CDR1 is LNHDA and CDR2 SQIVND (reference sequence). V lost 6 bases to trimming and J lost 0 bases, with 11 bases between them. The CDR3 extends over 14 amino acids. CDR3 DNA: TGTGCCAGTAGGAGGACAGCCATGAACACTGAAGCTTTCTTT. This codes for CASRRTAMNTEAFF. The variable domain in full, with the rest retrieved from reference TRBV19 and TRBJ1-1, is DGGITQSPKYLFRKEGQNVTLSCEQNLNHDAMYWYRQDPGQGLRLIYYSQIVNDFQKGDIAEGYSVSREKKESFPLTVTSAQKNPTAFYLCASRRTAMNTEAFFGQGTRLTVV.

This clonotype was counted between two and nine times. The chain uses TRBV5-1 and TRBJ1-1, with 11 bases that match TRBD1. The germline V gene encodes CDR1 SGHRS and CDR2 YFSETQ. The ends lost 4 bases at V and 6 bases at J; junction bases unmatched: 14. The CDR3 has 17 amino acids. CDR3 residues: CASSRSSGTGGFAEAFF. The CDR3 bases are TGCGCCAGCAGCAGATCATCCGGGACAGGGGGTTTCGCTGAAGCTTTCTTT.

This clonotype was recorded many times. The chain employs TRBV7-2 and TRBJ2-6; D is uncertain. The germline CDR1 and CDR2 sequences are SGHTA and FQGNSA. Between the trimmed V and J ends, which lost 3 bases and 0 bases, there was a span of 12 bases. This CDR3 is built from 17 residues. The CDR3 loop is CASSFGNKLSGANVLTF. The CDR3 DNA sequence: TGTGCCAGCAGCTTTGGGAATAAACTCTCTGGGGCCAACGTCCTGACTTTC.

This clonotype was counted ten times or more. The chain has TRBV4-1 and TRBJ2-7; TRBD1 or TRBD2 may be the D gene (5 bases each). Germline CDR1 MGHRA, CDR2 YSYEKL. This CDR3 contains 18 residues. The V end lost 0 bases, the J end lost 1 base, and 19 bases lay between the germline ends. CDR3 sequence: CASSQDKQASGLSYEQYF. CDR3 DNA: TGCGCCAGCAGCCAAGATAAACAGGCGAGCGGACTTTCCTACGAGCAGTACTTC.

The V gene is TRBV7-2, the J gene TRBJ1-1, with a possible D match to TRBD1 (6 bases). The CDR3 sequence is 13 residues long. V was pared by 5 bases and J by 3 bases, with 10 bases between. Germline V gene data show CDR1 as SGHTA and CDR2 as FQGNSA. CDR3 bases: TGTGCCAGCAGCCTGGGGACACACACTGAAGCTTTCTTT. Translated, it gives CASSLGTHTEAFF.

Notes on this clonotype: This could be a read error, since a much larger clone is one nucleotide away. The CDR3: CASSRTSGCSYEQYF. CDR3 DNA: TGTGCCAGCAGCCGGACTAGCGGGTGTTCCTACGAGCAGTACTTC. The chain couples TRBV5-4 to TRBJ2-7; 11 bases align to TRBD2. CDR3 length equals 15 residues. Germline V gives CDR1 SGHNT, CDR2 YYREEE (reference sequence). The ends lost 4 bases at V and 1 base at J; junction bases unmatched: 4.

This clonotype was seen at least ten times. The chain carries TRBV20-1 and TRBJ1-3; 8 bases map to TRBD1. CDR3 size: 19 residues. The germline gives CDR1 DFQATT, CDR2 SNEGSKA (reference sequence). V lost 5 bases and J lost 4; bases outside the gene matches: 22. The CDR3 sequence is CSAAGTGEPTYAIGNTIYF. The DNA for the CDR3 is TGCAGTGCTGCCGGGACAGGAGAGCCAACTTACGCAATCGGAAACACCATATATTTT.

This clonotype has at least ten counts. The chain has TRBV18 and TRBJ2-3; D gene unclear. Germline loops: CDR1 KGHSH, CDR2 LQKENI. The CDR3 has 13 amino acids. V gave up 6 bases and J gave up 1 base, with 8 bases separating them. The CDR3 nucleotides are TGTGCCAGCTCCGCCTCAGGCACAGATACGCAGTATTTT. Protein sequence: CASSASGTDTQYF.

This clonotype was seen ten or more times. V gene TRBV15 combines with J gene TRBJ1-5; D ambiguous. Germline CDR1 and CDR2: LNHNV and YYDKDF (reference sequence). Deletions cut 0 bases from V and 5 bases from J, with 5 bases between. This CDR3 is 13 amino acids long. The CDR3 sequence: CATSREGDQPQHF. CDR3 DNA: TGTGCCACCAGCAGAGAGGGTGATCAGCCCCAGCATTTT.

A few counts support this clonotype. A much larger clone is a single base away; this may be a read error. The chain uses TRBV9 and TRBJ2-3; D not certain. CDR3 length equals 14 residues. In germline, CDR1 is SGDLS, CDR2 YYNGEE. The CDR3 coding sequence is TGTGCCTGCAGCGTATTCAGTAACACAGATACGCAGTATTTT. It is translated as CACSVFSNTDTQYF.

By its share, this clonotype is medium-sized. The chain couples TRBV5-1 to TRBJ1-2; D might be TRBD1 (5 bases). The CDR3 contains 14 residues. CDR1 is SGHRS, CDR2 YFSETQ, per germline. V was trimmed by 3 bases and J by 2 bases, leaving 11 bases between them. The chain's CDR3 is CASSWYRTNYGYTF. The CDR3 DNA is TGCGCCAGCAGCTGGTACAGGACGAACTATGGCTACACCTTC.

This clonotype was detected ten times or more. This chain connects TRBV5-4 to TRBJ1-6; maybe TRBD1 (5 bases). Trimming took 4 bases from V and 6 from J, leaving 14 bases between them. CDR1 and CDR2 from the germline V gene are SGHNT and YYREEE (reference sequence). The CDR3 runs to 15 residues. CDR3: CASSMDTRLNSPLHF. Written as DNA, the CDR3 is TGTGCCAGCAGCATGGACACCAGACTTAATTCACCCCTCCACTTT. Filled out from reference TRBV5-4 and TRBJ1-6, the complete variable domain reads ETGVTQSPTHLIKTRGQQVTLRCSSQSGHNTVSWYQQALGQGPQFIFQYYREEENGRGNFPPRFSGLQFPNYSSELNVNALELDDSALYLCASSMDTRLNSPLHFGNGTRLTVT.

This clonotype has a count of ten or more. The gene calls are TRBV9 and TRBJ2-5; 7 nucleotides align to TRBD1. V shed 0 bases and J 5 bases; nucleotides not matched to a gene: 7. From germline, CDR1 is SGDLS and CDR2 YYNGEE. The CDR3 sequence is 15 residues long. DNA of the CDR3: TGTGCCAGCAGCGTAGCCGGGACAGCGAGGGAGACCCAGTACTTC. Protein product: CASSVAGTARETQYF.

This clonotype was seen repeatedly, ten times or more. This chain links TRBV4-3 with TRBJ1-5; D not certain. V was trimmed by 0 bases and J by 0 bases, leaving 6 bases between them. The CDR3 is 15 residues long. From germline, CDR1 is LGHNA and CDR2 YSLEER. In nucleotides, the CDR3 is TGCGCCAGCAGCCAAGACAGGTATAGCAATCAGCCCCAGCATTTT. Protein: CASSQDRYSNQPQHF.

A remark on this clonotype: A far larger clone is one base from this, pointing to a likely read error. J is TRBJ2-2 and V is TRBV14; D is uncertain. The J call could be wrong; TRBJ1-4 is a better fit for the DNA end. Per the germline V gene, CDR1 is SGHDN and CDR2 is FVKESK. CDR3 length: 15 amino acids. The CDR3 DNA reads TGTGCCATCAGCCAAGATTGGGGAGCTAATGAAAAACTGTTTTTT. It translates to CAISQDWGANEKLFF.

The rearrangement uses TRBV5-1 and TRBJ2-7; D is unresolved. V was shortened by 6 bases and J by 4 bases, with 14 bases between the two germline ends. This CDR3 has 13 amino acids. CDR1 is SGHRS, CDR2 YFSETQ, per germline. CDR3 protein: CASIHVPAYEQYF. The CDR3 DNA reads TGCGCCAGCATCCATGTCCCCGCTTACGAGCAGTACTTC.

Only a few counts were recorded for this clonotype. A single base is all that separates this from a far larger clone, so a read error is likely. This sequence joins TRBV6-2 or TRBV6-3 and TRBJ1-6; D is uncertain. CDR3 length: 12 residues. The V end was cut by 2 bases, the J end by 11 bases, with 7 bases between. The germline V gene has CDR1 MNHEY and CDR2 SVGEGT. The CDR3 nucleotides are TGTGCCAGCAGTTACCTAAATCCACCCCTCCACTTT. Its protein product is CASSYLNPPLHF.

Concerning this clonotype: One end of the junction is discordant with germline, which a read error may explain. The DNA for the CDR3 is TGTGCCAGCAGCTTAACTCCGGAGGCTGGGGCCAACGTCATGACTTTC. This encodes CASSLTPEAGANVMTF. The chain uses TRBV7-3 and TRBJ2-6; tentatively, D is TRBD1 or TRBD2 (5 bases each). The CDR3 sequence is 16 residues long. Germline V gene lookup returns CDR1 SGHTA and CDR2 FQGTGA. Full variable domain (remainder filled in from reference TRBV7-3 and TRBJ2-6): GAGVSQTPSNKVTEKGKYVELRCDPISGHTALYWYRQSLGQGPEFLIYFQGTGAADDSGLPNDRFFAVRPEGSVSTLKIQRTERGDSAVYLCASSLTPEAGANVMTFGAGSRLTVL.

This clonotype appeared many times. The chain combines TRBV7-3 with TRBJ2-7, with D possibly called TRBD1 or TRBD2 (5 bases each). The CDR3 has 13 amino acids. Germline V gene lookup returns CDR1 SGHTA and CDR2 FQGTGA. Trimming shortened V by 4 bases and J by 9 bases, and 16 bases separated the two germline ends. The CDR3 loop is CASSSLDWGRQYF. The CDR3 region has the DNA TGTGCCAGCAGCTCCCTGGACTGGGGACGGCAGTACTTC.

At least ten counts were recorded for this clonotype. The chain's CDR3 is CASSIPGTYEQYF. The CDR3 coding sequence is TGTGCCAGTAGTATCCCAGGGACCTACGAGCAGTACTTC. The chain employs TRBV19 and TRBJ2-7, with D possibly being TRBD1 (5 bases). This CDR3 contains 13 residues. Germline CDR1 and CDR2: LNHDA and SQIVND (reference sequence). V shed 3 bases and J shed 2 bases, with 8 bases lying between them.

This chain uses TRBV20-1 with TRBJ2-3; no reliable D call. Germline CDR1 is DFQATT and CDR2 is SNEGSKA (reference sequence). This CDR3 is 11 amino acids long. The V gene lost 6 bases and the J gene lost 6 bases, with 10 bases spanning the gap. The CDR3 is CSAQPSDTQYF. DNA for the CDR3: TGCAGTGCCCAACCTTCGGATACGCAGTATTTT.

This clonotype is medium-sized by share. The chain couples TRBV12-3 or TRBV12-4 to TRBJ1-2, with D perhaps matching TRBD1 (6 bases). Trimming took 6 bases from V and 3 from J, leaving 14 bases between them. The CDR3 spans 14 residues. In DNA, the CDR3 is TGTGCCAGCAGCCCTCCCGGGGGCGACTATGGCTACACCTTC. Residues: CASSPPGGDYGYTF.

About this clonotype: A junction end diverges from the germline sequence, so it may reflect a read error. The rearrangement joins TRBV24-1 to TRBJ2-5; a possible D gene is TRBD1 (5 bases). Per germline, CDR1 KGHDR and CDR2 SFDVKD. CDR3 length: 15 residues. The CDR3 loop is CTTSDLQGSGETQYF. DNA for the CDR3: TGTACCACCAGTGATTTGCAGGGATCCGGGGAGACCCAGTACTTC.

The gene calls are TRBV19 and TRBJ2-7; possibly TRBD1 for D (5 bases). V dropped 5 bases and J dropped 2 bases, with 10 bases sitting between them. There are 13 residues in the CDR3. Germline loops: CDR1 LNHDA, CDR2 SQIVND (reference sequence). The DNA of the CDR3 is TGTGCCAGTAGTCCTCCAGGGACCTACGAGCAGTACTTC. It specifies CASSPPGTYEQYF.

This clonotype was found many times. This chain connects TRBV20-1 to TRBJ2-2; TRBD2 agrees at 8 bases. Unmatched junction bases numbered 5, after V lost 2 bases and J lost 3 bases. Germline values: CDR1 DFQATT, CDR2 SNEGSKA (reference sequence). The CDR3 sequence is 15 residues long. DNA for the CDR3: TGCAGTGCTAGAAAGCGGGAGATTTACACCGGGGAGCTGTTTTTT. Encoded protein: CSARKREIYTGELFF.